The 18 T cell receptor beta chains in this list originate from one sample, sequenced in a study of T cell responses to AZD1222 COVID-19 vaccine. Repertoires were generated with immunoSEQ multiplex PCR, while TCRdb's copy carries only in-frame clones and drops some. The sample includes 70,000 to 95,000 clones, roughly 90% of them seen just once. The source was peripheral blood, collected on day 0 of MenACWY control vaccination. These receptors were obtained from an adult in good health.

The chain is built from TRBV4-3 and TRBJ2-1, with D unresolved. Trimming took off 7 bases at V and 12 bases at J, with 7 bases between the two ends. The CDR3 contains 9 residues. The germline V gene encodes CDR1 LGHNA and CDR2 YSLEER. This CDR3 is CASMVGQFF. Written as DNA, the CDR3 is TGCGCCAGCATGGTCGGGCAGTTCTTC.

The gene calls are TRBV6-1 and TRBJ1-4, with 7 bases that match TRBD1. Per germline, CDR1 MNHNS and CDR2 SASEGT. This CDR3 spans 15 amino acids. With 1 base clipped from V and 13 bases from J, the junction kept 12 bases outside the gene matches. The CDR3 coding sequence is TGTGCCAGCAGTGAAGGGAGGGGGCAAGCCTTACGACTGTTTTTT. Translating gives CASSEGRGQALRLFF.

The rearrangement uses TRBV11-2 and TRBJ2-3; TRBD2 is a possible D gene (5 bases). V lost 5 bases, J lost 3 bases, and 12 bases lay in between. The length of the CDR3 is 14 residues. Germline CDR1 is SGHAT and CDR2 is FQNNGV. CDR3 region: CASSLAGLTDTQYF. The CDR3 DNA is TGTGCCAGCAGCCTAGCCGGTTTAACAGATACGCAGTATTTT.

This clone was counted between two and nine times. The CDR3 DNA follows: TGTGCCAGCTCACCACAGGGGCTGGACACCGGGGAGCTGTTTTTT. The encoded protein is CASSPQGLDTGELFF. V gene TRBV18 combines with J gene TRBJ2-2; tentative D call: TRBD1 (5 bases). Trimming took 1 base from V and 3 from J, leaving 9 bases between them. The CDR3 covers 15 residues. The germline CDR1 and CDR2 sequences are KGHSH and LQKENI.

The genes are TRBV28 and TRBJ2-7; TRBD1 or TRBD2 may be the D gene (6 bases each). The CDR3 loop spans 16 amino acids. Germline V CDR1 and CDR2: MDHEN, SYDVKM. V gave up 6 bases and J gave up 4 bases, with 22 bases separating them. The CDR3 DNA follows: TGTGCCAGCAGACTTCCGGGGGCGGGCGGGTTTTACGAGCAGTACTTC. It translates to CASRLPGAGGFYEQYF.

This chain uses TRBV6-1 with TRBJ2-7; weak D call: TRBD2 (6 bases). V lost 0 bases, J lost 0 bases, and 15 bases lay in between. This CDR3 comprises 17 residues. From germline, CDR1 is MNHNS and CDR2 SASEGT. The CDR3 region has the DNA TGTGCCAGCAGTGAAGCAGCCCCGGGACTTAACTCCTACGAGCAGTACTTC. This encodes CASSEAAPGLNSYEQYF.

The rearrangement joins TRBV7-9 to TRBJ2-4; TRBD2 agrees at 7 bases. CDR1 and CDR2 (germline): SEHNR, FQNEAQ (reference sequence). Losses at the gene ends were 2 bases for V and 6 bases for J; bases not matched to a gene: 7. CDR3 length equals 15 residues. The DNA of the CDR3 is TGTGCCAGCAGCTTATTCGATGTAGCGGGAAACATTCAGTACTTC. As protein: CASSLFDVAGNIQYF.

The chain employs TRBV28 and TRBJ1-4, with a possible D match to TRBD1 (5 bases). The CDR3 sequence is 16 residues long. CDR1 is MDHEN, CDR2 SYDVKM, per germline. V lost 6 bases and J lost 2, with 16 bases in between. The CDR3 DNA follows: TGTGCCAGCAGCCTGGGGGTTTTAAGGACTAATGAAAAACTGTTTTTT. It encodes CASSLGVLRTNEKLFF.

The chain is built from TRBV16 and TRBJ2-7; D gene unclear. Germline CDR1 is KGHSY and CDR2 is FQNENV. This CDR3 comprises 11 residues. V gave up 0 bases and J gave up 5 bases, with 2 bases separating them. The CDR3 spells CASSQSNEQYF. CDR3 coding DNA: TGTGCCAGCAGCCAATCGAACGAGCAGTACTTC.

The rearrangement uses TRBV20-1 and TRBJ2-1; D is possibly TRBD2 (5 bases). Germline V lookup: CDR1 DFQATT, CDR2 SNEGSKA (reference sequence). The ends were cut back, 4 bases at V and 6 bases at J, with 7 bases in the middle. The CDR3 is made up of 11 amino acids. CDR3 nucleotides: TGCAGTGCTACTAGCTCCAATGAGCAGTTCTTC. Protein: CSATSSNEQFF.

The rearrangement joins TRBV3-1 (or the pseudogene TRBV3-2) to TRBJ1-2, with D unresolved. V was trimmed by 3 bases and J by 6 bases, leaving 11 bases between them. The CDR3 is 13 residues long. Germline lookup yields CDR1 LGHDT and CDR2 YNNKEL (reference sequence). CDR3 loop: CASSQRLGDGYTF. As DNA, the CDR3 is TGTGCCAGCAGCCAGCGCCTTGGAGATGGCTACACCTTC.

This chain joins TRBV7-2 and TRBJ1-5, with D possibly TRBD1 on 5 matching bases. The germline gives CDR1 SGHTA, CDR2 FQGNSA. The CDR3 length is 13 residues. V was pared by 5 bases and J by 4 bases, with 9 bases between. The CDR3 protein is CASSPPGNQPQHF. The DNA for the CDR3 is TGTGCCAGCAGCCCCCCAGGGAATCAGCCCCAGCATTTT.

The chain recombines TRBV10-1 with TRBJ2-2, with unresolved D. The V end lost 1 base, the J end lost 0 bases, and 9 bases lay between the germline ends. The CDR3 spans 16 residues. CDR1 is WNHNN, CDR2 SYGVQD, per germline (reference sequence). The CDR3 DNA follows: TGCGCCAGCAGTGAGTTTGCGGATTCGAACACCGGGGAGCTGTTTTTT. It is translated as CASSEFADSNTGELFF.

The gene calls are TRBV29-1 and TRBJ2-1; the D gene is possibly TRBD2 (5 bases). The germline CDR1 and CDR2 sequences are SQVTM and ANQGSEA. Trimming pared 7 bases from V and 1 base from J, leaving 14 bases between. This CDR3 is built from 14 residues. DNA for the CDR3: TGCAGCGCCACGGGGTTGGGGTCCTACAATGAGCAGTTCTTC. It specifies CSATGLGSYNEQFF.

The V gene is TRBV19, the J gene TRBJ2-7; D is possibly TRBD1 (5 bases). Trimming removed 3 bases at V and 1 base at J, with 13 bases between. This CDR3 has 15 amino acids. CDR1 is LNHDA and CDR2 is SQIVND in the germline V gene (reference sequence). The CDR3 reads CASSISQGQSYEQYF. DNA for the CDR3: TGTGCCAGTAGTATCAGCCAGGGTCAATCCTACGAGCAGTACTTC.

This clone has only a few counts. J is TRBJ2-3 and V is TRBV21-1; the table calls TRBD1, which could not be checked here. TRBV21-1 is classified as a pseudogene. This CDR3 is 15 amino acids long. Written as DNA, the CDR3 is TGTGCCAGCACCCCCGGGACAGCGTGCACAGATACGCAGTATTTT. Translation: CASTPGTACTDTQYF.

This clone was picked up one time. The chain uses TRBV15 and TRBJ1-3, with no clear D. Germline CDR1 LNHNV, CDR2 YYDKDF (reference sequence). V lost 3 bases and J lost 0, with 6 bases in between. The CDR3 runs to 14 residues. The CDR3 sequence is CATSRQYSGNTIYF. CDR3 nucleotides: TGTGCCACCAGCAGGCAATACTCTGGAAACACCATATATTTT.

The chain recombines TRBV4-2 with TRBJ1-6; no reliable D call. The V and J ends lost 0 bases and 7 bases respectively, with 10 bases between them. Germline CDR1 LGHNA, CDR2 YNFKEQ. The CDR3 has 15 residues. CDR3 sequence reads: CASSQDYPPNSPLHF. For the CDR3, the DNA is TGTGCCAGCAGCCAAGATTACCCTCCCAATTCACCCCTCCACTTT.